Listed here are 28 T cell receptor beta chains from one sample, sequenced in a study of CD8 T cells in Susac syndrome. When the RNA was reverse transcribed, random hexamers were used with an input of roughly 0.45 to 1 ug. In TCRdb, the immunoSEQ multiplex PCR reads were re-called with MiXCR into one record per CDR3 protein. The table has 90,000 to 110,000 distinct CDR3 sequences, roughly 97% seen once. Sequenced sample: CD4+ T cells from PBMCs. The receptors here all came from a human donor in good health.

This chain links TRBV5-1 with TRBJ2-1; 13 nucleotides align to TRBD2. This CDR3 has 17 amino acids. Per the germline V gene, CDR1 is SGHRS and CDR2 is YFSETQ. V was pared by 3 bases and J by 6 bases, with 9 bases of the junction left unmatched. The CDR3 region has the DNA TGCGCCAGCAGCTCCGGTGGTACTAGCGGGGGGGCCAATGAGCAGTTCTTC. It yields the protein CASSSGGTSGGANEQFF.

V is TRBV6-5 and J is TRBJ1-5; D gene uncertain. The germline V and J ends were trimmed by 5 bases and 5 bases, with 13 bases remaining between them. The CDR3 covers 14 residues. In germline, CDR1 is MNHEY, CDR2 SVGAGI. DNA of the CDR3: TGTGCCAGCAGTCGGAAACGGGCCGATCAGCCCCAGCATTTT. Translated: CASSRKRADQPQHF.

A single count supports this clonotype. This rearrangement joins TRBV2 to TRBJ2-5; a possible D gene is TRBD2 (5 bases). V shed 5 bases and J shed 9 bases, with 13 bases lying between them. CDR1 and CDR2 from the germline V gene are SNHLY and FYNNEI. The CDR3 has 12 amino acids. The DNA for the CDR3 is TGTGCCAGCAGTCCAGCGGCCAAGGCCCAGTACTTC. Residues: CASSPAAKAQYF.

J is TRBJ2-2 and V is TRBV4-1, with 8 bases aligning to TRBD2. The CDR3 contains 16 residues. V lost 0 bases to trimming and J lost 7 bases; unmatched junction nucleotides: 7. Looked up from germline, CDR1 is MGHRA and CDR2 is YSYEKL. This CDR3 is CASSQDRLANLGELFF. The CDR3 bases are TGCGCCAGCAGCCAAGATCGACTAGCGAACCTCGGGGAGCTGTTTTTT.

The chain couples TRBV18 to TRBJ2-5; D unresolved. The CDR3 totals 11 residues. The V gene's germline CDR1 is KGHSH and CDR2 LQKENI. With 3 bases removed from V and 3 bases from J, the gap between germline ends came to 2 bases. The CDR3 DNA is TGTGCCAGCTCACCCAAAGAGACCCAGTACTTC. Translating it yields CASSPKETQYF.

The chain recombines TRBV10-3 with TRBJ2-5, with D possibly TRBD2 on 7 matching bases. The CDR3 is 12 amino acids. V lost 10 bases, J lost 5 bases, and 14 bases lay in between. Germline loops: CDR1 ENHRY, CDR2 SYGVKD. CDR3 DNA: TGTGCCACCGGACTAGGGGGGGAGACCCAGTACTTC. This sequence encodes CATGLGGETQYF.

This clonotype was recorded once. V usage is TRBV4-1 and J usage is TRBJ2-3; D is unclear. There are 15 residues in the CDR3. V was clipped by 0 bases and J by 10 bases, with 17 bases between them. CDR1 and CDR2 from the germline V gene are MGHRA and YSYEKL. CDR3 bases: TGCGCCAGCAGCCAAGAGCTCACCACGGCCCGGCCGCAGTATTTT. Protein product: CASSQELTTARPQYF.

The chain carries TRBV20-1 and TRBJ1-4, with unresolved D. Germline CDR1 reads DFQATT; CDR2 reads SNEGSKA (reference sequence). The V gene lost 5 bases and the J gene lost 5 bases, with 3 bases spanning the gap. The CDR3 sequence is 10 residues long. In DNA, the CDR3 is TGCAGTGCTCCCAATGAAAAACTGTTTTTT. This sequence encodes CSAPNEKLFF.

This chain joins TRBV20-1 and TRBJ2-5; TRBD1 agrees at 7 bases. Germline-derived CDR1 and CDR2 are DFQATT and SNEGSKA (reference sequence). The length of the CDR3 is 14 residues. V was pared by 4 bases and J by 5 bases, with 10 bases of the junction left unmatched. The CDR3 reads CSANRQGMGETQYF. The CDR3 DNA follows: TGCAGTGCTAACCGACAGGGCATGGGGGAGACCCAGTACTTC.

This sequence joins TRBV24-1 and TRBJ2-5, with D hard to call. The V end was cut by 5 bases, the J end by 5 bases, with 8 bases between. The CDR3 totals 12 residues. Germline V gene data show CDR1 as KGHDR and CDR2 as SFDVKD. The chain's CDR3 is CATSGAAETQYF. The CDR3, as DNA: TGTGCCACCAGTGGGGCCGCTGAGACCCAGTACTTC.

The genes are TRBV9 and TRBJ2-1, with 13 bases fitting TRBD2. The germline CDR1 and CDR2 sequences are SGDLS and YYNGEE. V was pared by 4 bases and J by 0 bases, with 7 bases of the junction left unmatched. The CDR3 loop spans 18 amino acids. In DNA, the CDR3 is TGTGCCAGCAGCACGGGACTAGCGGGATACCCCTCCTACAATGAGCAGTTCTTC. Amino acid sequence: CASSTGLAGYPSYNEQFF.

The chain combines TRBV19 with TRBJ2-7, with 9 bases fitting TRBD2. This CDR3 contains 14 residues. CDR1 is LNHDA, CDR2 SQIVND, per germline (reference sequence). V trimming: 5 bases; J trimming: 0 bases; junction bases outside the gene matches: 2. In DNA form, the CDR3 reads TGTGCCAGTAGTCCTAGCGGGAACTCCTACGAGCAGTACTTC. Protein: CASSPSGNSYEQYF.

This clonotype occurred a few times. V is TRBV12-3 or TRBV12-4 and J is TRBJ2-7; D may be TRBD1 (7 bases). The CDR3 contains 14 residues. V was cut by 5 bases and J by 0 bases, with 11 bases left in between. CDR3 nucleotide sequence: TGTGCCAGCAGTCGGGGGACAGTCTCCTACGAGCAGTACTTC. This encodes CASSRGTVSYEQYF.

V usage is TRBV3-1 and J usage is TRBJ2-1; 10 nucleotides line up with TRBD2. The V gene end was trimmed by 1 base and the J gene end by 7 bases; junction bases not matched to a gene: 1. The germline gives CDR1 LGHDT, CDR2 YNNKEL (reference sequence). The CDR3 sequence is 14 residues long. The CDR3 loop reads CASSQAGLANEQFF. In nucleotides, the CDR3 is TGTGCCAGCAGCCAAGCGGGACTAGCGAATGAGCAGTTCTTC.

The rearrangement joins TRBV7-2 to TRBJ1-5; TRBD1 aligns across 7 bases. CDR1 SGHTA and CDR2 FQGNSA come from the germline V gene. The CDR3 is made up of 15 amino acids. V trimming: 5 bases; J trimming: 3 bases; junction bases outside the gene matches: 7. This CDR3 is CASSLGGTANQPQHF. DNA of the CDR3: TGTGCCAGCAGCCTTGGCGGGACAGCCAATCAGCCCCAGCATTTT.

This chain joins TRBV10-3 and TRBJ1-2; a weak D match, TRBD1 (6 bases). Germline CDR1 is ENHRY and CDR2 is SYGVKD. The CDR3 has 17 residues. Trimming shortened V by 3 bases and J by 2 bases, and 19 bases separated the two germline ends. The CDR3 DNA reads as TGTGCCATCAGTGAAATCATAGTTGGACAGCAAAACTATGGCTACACCTTC. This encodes CAISEIIVGQQNYGYTF.

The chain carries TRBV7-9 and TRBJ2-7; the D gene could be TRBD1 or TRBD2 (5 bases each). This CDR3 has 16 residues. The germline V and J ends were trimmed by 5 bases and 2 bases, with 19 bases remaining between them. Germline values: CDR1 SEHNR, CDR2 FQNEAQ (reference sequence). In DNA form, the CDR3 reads TGTGCCAGCAGCCCTATGGGCCGGGACCCGACCTACGAGCAGTACTTC. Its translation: CASSPMGRDPTYEQYF.

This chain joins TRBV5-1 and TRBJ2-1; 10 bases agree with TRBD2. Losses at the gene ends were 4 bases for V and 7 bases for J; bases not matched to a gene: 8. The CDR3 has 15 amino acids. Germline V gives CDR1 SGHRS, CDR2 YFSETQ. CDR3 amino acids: CASSPGLALQNEQFF. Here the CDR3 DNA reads TGCGCCAGCAGCCCGGGACTAGCGCTTCAGAATGAGCAGTTCTTC. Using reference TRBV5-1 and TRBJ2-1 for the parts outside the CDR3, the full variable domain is KAGVTQTPRYLIKTRGQQVTLSCSPISGHRSVSWYQQTPGQGLQFLFEYFSETQRNKGNFPGRFSGRQFSNSRSEMNVSTLELGDSALYLCASSPGLALQNEQFFGPGTRLTVL.

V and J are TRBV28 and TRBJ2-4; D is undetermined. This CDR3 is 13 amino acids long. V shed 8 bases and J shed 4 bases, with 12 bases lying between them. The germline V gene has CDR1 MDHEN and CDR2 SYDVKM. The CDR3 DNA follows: TGTGCCAGCCGCCCGGGCGAAAAAAACATTCAGTACTTC. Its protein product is CASRPGEKNIQYF.

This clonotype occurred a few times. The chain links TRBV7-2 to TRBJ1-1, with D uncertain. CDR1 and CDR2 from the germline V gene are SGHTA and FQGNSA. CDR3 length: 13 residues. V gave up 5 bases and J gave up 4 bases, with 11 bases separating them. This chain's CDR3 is CASSVGPGTEAFF. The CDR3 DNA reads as TGTGCCAGCAGCGTCGGACCAGGCACTGAAGCTTTCTTT.

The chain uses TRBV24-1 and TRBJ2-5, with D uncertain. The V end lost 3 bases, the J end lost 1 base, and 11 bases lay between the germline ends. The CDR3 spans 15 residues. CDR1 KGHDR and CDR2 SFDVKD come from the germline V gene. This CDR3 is CATSDPSDGQETQYF. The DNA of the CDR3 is TGTGCCACCAGTGATCCCTCGGATGGCCAAGAGACCCAGTACTTC.

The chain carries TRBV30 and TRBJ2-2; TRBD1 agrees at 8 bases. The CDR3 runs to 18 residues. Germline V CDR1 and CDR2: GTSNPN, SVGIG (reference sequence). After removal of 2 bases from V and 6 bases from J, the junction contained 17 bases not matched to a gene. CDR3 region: CAWSRFAPGQVTAGELFF. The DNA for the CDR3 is TGTGCCTGGAGTCGATTTGCCCCGGGACAGGTGACCGCCGGGGAGCTGTTTTTT.

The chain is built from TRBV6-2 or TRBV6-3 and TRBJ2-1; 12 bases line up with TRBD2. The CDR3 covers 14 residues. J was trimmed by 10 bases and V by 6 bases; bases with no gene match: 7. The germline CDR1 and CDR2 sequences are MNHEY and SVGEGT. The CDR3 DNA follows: TGTGCCAGCAGGCCGACTAGCGGGAGAGGGGAGCAGTTCTTC. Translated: CASRPTSGRGEQFF.

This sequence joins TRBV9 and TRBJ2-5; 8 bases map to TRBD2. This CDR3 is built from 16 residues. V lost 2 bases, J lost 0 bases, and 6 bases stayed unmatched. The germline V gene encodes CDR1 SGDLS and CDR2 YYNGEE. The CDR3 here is CASSVAAGVYQETQYF. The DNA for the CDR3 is TGTGCCAGCAGCGTCGCAGCGGGAGTATACCAAGAGACCCAGTACTTC. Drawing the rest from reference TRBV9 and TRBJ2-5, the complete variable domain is DSGVTQTPKHLITATGQRVTLRCSPRSGDLSVYWYQQSLDQGLQFLIQYYNGEERAKGNILERFSAQQFPDLHSELNLSSLELGDSALYFCASSVAAGVYQETQYFGPGTRLLVL.

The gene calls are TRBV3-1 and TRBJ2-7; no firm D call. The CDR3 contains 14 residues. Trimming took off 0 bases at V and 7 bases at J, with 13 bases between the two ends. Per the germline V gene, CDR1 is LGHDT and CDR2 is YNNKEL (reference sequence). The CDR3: CASSQEGANREQYF. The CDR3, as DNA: TGTGCCAGCAGCCAAGAGGGCGCGAATCGGGAGCAGTACTTC.

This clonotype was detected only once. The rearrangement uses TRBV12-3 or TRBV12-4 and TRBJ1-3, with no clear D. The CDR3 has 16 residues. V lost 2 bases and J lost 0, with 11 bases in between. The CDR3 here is CASSLIRPDSGNTIYF. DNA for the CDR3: TGTGCCAGCAGTTTAATCCGCCCGGACTCTGGAAACACCATATATTTT.

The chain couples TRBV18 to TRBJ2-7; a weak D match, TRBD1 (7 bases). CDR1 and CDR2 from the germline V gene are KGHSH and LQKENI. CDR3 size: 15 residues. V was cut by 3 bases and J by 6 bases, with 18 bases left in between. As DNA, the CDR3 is TGTGCCAGCTCACCGCGACAGGGTACGGGAGTCGAGCAGTACTTC. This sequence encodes CASSPRQGTGVEQYF.

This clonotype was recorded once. The chain's CDR3 is CASSQVYGAETQYF. The CDR3, as DNA: TGCGCCAGCAGCCAAGTCTACGGGGCAGAGACCCAGTACTTC. V usage is TRBV4-1 and J usage is TRBJ2-5; D possibly matches TRBD1 or TRBD2 (5 bases each). This CDR3 has 14 residues. Germline V gene lookup returns CDR1 MGHRA and CDR2 YSYEKL. Trimming took off 1 base at V and 4 bases at J, with 10 bases between the two ends.